This record looks at one T cell receptor (beta chain) sequence and its context. Participants, patients aged 18 to 65, had newly diagnosed hyperthyroidism with a duration under 2 months. The study based diagnoses on clinical symptoms, serum thyroxine and TRAb, thyroid ultrasound and orbital computed tomography. These data belong to a study of T cells in Graves' hyperthyroidism and ophthalmopathy. J lost 2 bases, V lost 5 bases, and 8 bases had no gene match. This CDR3 has 14 amino acids. Germline CDR1 GTSNPN, CDR2 SVGIG (reference sequence). From RNA transcripts, TCR beta CDR3 regions were amplified. RT-PCR in the first round (using the HTBI primer set) targeted the TCR CDR3. TCRdb reprocessed the multiplex PCR reads via MiXCR and lists one record per CDR3 protein. The sample has a few hundred thousand distinct CDR3 sequences; more than 15% are singletons.

The clonotype was recovered from a young woman with Graves' hyperthyroidism that later progressed to Graves' ophthalmopathy. This sequence joins TRBV30 and TRBJ2-7, with 8 bases lining up with TRBD2. Material for sequencing was blood. CDR3 coding DNA: TGTGCCTGGTCCTCCGCGGGAGGACCCTACGAGCAGTACTTC. It codes for CAWSSAGGPYEQYF.